The 28 T cell receptor beta chains below all came from one sample that was sequenced in a study of cytotoxic CD8 clonotypes in ibrutinib-treated CLL. Generated by immunoSEQ multiplex PCR, the TCRdb table keeps only in-frame clones and is missing some. The sample records 250,000 to 350,000 clones, around 77% being singletons. The sample consisted of PBMCs, taken at disease progression, from a patient treated with ibrutinib. The receptors come from a human donor with chronic lymphocytic leukemia.

The chain has TRBV19 and TRBJ1-2, with a weak D call TRBD1 (6 bases). Germline V gene data show CDR1 as LNHDA and CDR2 as SQIVND (reference sequence). The V and J ends lost 5 bases and 4 bases respectively, with 14 bases between them. This CDR3 comprises 14 residues. The CDR3 coding sequence is TGTGCCAGTAGTCCCGAGGGGGTCGGCTATGGCTACACCTTC. Translating gives CASSPEGVGYGYTF.

The rearrangement joins TRBV7-6 to TRBJ2-7; TRBD2 aligns across 8 bases. The CDR3 consists of 14 residues. Looked up from germline, CDR1 is SGHVS and CDR2 is FNYEAQ. Trimming took 4 bases from V and 4 from J; bases not matched to a gene: 6. CDR3 amino acids: CASSSGLAVYEQYF. The CDR3 DNA follows: TGTGCCAGCAGCTCCGGACTAGCCGTTTACGAGCAGTACTTC.

The chain is built from TRBV10-3 and TRBJ2-1, with D perhaps given as TRBD1 or TRBD2 (5 bases each). This CDR3 spans 16 amino acids. Germline V gene lookup returns CDR1 ENHRY and CDR2 SYGVKD. Trimming removed 3 bases at V and 5 bases at J, with 17 bases between. DNA for the CDR3: TGTGCCATCAGTGACCTCAGGGTAGCGACTCACAATGAGCAGTTCTTC. Its translation: CAISDLRVATHNEQFF.

This clone was found a few times. This chain connects TRBV15 to TRBJ2-3, with D perhaps TRBD2 (5 bases). Germline-derived CDR1 and CDR2 are LNHNV and YYDKDF (reference sequence). V was pared by 1 base and J by 6 bases, with 11 bases between. This CDR3 comprises 14 residues. Here the CDR3 reads CATSRAGSSDTQYF. As DNA, the CDR3 is TGTGCCACCAGCAGAGCGGGGTCTTCCGATACGCAGTATTTT.

J is TRBJ1-6 and V is TRBV5-4; 9 nucleotides agree with TRBD1. Trimming at V came to 0 bases and at J to 6 bases, leaving 7 bases not matched to a gene. The germline V gene encodes CDR1 SGHNT and CDR2 YYREEE (reference sequence). CDR3 length: 17 amino acids. The CDR3 sequence: CASSLEPPGQGNSPLHF. In DNA, the CDR3 is TGTGCCAGCAGCTTGGAGCCACCGGGACAGGGTAATTCACCCCTCCACTTT.

This clone was seen once. The V call is TRBV4-1, the J call TRBJ2-7; 10 positions agree with TRBD1. The CDR3 length is 17 residues. Germline CDR1 and CDR2: MGHRA and YSYEKL. Trimming removed 3 bases from V and 0 bases from J; junction bases left unmatched: 8. The CDR3 nucleotides read TGCGCCAGCAGCCAGCCTATGACAGGGGGCAGCTCCTACGAGCAGTACTTC. It specifies CASSQPMTGGSSYEQYF.

This clone was counted a few times. The chain uses TRBV5-6 and TRBJ2-7; D remains unclear. This CDR3 region has 13 residues. Looked up from germline, CDR1 is SGHDT and CDR2 is YYEEEE. V was pared by 0 bases and J by 6 bases, with 10 bases between. The CDR3 region has the DNA TGTGCCAGCAGCTTGGGACCGCGTGTCGAGCAGTACTTC. Protein product: CASSLGPRVEQYF.

The V call is TRBV6-4, the J call TRBJ2-7; D is possibly TRBD1 (5 bases). The CDR3 is 13 residues long. V lost 7 bases and J 5 bases, leaving 15 bases between the germline ends. The germline CDR1 and CDR2 sequences are MRHNA and SNTAGT. CDR3 in DNA: TGTGCCAGCATCAAAAGGGGCCAGGACGAGCAGTACTTC. Translating it yields CASIKRGQDEQYF.

The chain carries TRBV5-4 and TRBJ1-2; maybe TRBD1 (5 bases). V lost 0 bases and J 7 bases, leaving 7 bases between the germline ends. Germline values: CDR1 SGHNT, CDR2 YYREEE (reference sequence). This CDR3 has 12 amino acids. The CDR3 sequence: CASSLGGRGYTF. The CDR3 DNA follows: TGTGCCAGCAGCTTGGGGGGCCGTGGCTACACCTTC.

The chain is built from TRBV5-1 and TRBJ2-2; D is perhaps TRBD2 (5 bases). V lost 3 bases, J lost 0 bases, and 15 bases lay in between. Germline-derived CDR1 and CDR2 are SGHRS and YFSETQ. There are 17 residues in the CDR3. This CDR3 is CASSWTPSPANTGELFF. The CDR3 DNA is TGCGCCAGCAGCTGGACCCCTAGCCCCGCGAACACCGGGGAGCTGTTTTTT.

In nucleotides, the CDR3 is TGTGCCAGCAGTTCCGCCAGGACTAGCTGGGAGACAGATACGCAGTATTTT. Protein sequence: CASSSARTSWETDTQYF. V and J are TRBV28 and TRBJ2-3, with TRBD2 matching over 8 bases. The CDR3 runs to 17 residues. V lost 4 bases to trimming and J lost 3 bases; unmatched junction nucleotides: 12. Germline V lookup: CDR1 MDHEN, CDR2 SYDVKM.

The chain joins TRBV18 to TRBJ1-3, with a tentative D call TRBD1 (5 bases). The CDR3 is 15 amino acids. Germline CDR1 is KGHSH and CDR2 is LQKENI. V gave up 3 bases and J gave up 4 bases, with 13 bases separating them. CDR3 sequence reads: CASSPETGLGNTIYF. CDR3 sequence (DNA): TGTGCCAGCTCACCGGAAACAGGCCTAGGAAACACCATATATTTT.

The chain links TRBV7-9 to TRBJ2-1, with D perhaps matching TRBD2 (6 bases). V was shortened by 5 bases and J by 8 bases, with 16 bases between the two germline ends. The CDR3 loop spans 14 amino acids. Germline V gives CDR1 SEHNR, CDR2 FQNEAQ (reference sequence). The DNA of the CDR3 is TGTGCCAGCAGCCAACAACGGGAGATGCATGAGCAGTTCTTC. It translates to CASSQQREMHEQFF.

The genes are TRBV6-1 and TRBJ1-2; D gene uncertain. V gave up 0 bases and J gave up 3 bases, with 11 bases separating them. Looked up from germline, CDR1 is MNHNS and CDR2 is SASEGT. The CDR3 covers 15 residues. The chain's CDR3 is CASSEALVGYYGYTF. CDR3 bases: TGTGCCAGCAGTGAAGCGCTAGTGGGGTACTATGGCTACACCTTC.

The chain employs TRBV29-1 and TRBJ2-7; D tentatively fits TRBD1 or TRBD2 (5 bases each). Germline CDR1 SQVTM, CDR2 ANQGSEA. V shed 2 bases and J shed 4 bases, with 12 bases lying between them. The CDR3 covers 13 residues. CDR3 residues: CSVELRAGYEQYF. Written as DNA, the CDR3 is TGCAGCGTTGAACTCAGGGCGGGTTACGAGCAGTACTTC.

The gene calls are TRBV5-1 and TRBJ2-7; tentative D call: TRBD2 (5 bases). V gave up 0 bases and J gave up 3 bases, with 16 bases separating them. The CDR3 is 16 residues long. Germline V gene data show CDR1 as SGHRS and CDR2 as YFSETQ. CDR3 coding DNA: TGCGCCAGCAGCTTGGCCGACGCGGTCGCGGGCTACGAGCAGTACTTC. Its translation: CASSLADAVAGYEQYF.

V and J are TRBV5-1 and TRBJ2-3; D possibly corresponds to TRBD1 (5 bases). The CDR3 has 14 amino acids. V was cut by 4 bases and J by 0 bases, with 9 bases left in between. Germline lookup yields CDR1 SGHRS and CDR2 YFSETQ. The CDR3 region is CASSIQGSTDTQYF. CDR3 DNA sequence: TGCGCCAGCAGCATTCAGGGTAGCACAGATACGCAGTATTTT.

V usage is TRBV11-3 and J usage is TRBJ1-2; the D gene is possibly TRBD1 (6 bases). The CDR3 extends over 12 amino acids. With 2 bases removed from V and 6 bases from J, the gap between germline ends came to 7 bases. Germline assignment: CDR1 SGHNT and CDR2 YENEEA. The CDR3 bases are TGTGCCAGCAGCTTACAGGGGAATGGCTACACCTTC. This codes for CASSLQGNGYTF.

This sequence joins TRBV19 and TRBJ2-7; TRBD1 matches at 9 bases. V lost 6 bases and J lost 0; bases outside the gene matches: 6. Germline loops: CDR1 LNHDA, CDR2 SQIVND (reference sequence). The CDR3 has 15 residues. CDR3 sequence: CASRKTGGSSYEQYF. The CDR3 DNA reads TGTGCCAGTAGGAAGACAGGGGGTAGCTCCTACGAGCAGTACTTC.

V gene TRBV5-6 combines with J gene TRBJ2-7; 10 bases fit TRBD1. Trimming removed 2 bases from V and 1 base from J; junction bases left unmatched: 3. Germline V gene data show CDR1 as SGHDT and CDR2 as YYEEEE. This CDR3 contains 15 residues. CDR3 residues: CASSFQGQGSYEQYF. The CDR3 coding sequence is TGTGCCAGCAGCTTCCAGGGACAGGGGTCCTACGAGCAGTACTTC.

The chain carries TRBV6-6 and TRBJ2-6; 7 positions agree with TRBD1. The CDR3 contains 16 residues. Trimming at V came to 5 bases and at J to 8 bases, leaving 12 bases not matched to a gene. Per germline, CDR1 MNHNY and CDR2 SVGAGI (reference sequence). CDR3 sequence: CASSHPRTGGSNVLTF. For the CDR3, the DNA is TGTGCCAGCAGTCACCCACGGACAGGTGGCTCCAACGTCCTGACTTTC.

The DNA for the CDR3 is TGCGCCAGCAGCCCCGGGGACAGGGGGACGACCGGGGAGCTGTTTTTT. Encoded protein: CASSPGDRGTTGELFF. J is TRBJ2-2 and V is TRBV5-1; 11 nucleotides align to TRBD1. The junction had 7 bases not matched to a gene; V was cut back by 4 bases and J by 5 bases. The CDR3 loop spans 16 amino acids. CDR1 SGHRS and CDR2 YFSETQ come from the germline V gene.

The rearrangement uses TRBV18 and TRBJ1-2; the D gene is possibly TRBD1 (6 bases). This CDR3 has 15 residues. V dropped 6 bases and J dropped 2 bases, with 16 bases sitting between them. CDR1 and CDR2 from the germline V gene are KGHSH and LQKENI. The DNA of the CDR3 is TGTGCCAGCTCGTCGAACAGGGCCTTGAACTATGGCTACACCTTC. Its protein is CASSSNRALNYGYTF.

The chain carries TRBV7-9 and TRBJ1-4; D not resolved. The CDR3 runs 14 residues. V gave up 1 base and J gave up 4 bases, with 7 bases separating them. CDR1 and CDR2 (germline): SEHNR, FQNEAQ (reference sequence). The chain's CDR3 is CASSLGRYNEKLFF. The CDR3 DNA is TGTGCCAGCAGCTTAGGCAGATATAATGAAAAACTGTTTTTT.

The genes are TRBV19 and TRBJ1-1; 11 bases agree with TRBD1. V lost 5 bases to trimming and J lost 9 bases; unmatched junction nucleotides: 2. CDR1 LNHDA and CDR2 SQIVND come from the germline V gene (reference sequence). The CDR3 has 12 residues. The CDR3 DNA reads as TGTGCCAGTAGTCTGGACAGGGGGCAAGCTTTCTTT. This sequence encodes CASSLDRGQAFF.

This chain uses TRBV5-1 with TRBJ2-2, with a possible D match to TRBD2 (6 bases). The ends were cut back, 6 bases at V and 1 base at J, with 13 bases in the middle. Germline CDR1 SGHRS, CDR2 YFSETQ. This CDR3 is built from 15 residues. CDR3 sequence reads: CASMEGWWNTGELFF. In nucleotides, the CDR3 is TGCGCCAGCATGGAGGGGTGGTGGAACACCGGGGAGCTGTTTTTT.

The chain carries TRBV2 and TRBJ2-7, with D perhaps TRBD2 (6 bases). V was trimmed by 6 bases and J by 7 bases, leaving 22 bases between them. This CDR3 contains 15 residues. Germline CDR1 is SNHLY and CDR2 is FYNNEI. CDR3 sequence reads: CASRIVIASGEEQYF. DNA of the CDR3: TGTGCCAGCAGAATCGTTATAGCCTCGGGAGAGGAGCAGTACTTC.

There are a few counts of this clone. Other DNA sequences of this sample code for an identical CDR3. The rearrangement uses TRBV5-1 and TRBJ2-7; D is unclear. V lost 1 base and J lost 7, with 6 bases in between. The CDR3 extends over 11 amino acids. Per germline, CDR1 SGHRS and CDR2 YFSETQ. The CDR3, as DNA: TGCGCCAGCAGCTTGTTCCGGGAGCAGTACTTC. It yields the protein CASSLFREQYF.